This is a list of T cell receptor beta chains from one sample in a study of technical replicates of blood from several donors. Profiled with immunoSEQ multiplex PCR; TCRdb holds only in-frame clones, not every one. The sample lists approximately 82,000 clones; approximately 94% were seen once. The specimen was T cells isolated from PBMCs. The receptors were sampled from a human donor in good health. Each CDR3 is given with its conserved first and last residue. A D gene is named only where the DNA matches it firmly. Expanded clones get a size class; other rows say once, few or many, or leave the size out.

size	V	D	J	DNA	CDR3
-	TRBV28	-	TRBJ2-7	TGTGCCAGCAGTTTTTTGGGCGTCCCAGTAGAGAGCGGAACGCCTCTCTACGAGCAGTACTTC	CASSFLGVPVESGTPLYEQYF
-	TRBV2	-	TRBJ2-7	TGTGCCACGGGACTCCAGCCTTCCTACGAGCAGTACTTC	CATGLQPSYEQYF
-	TRBV5-6	TRBD2	TRBJ2-3	TGTGCCAGCAGCTTGGTGGGTAGCGGGGTCCTCGTGGATACGCAGTATTTT	CASSLVGSGVLVDTQYF
-	TRBV5-1	-	TRBJ2-3	TGCGCCAGCAGCTTGGTTCGCGGATATAGCGCCCACCCCACAGATACGCAGTATTTT	CASSLVRGYSAHPTDTQYF
-	TRBV5-6	TRBD1	TRBJ1-1	TGTGCCAGCAGCTTGGGAGGGCGGACAGGGGTATTAACTGAAGCTTTCTTT	CASSLGGRTGVLTEAFF
-	TRBV28	-	TRBJ1-5	TGTGCCAGCAGTTTAGGTGGCAGGGCCAGCAATCAGCCCCAGCATTTT	CASSLGGRASNQPQHF
-	TRBV7-9	TRBD2	TRBJ2-7	TGTGCCAGCAGCTATAAAAGGACTAGCGGGTCCTACGAGCAGTACTTC	CASSYKRTSGSYEQYF
-	TRBV30	TRBD1	TRBJ1-4	TGTGCCTGGACCGGGACAGGGGGCGGCTCGAAGGTTTTT	CAWTGTGGGSKVF
-	TRBV14	TRBD2	TRBJ2-7	TGTGCCAGCAGCCAAGGGGGGACTAGCGGGCCCAACGGGGAGCAGTACTTC	CASSQGGTSGPNGEQYF
-	TRBV28	TRBD1	TRBJ1-5	TGTGCCAGCAATCCGGGACAGTTTCTCTATAGCAATCAGCCCCAGCATTTT	CASNPGQFLYSNQPQHF
-	TRBV4-2	TRBD2	TRBJ2-3	TGTGCCAGCAGCCAAACGGGAGGGGACTACACAGATACGCAGTATTTT	CASSQTGGDYTDTQYF
-	TRBV4-2	TRBD2	TRBJ2-2	TGTGCCAGCAGCCAAGATAGCCCGGCTAGCGGAAAAACCGGGGAGCTGTTTTTT	CASSQDSPASGKTGELFF
-	TRBV30	-	TRBJ1-6	TGTGCCTGGAGTGATATATTGTTGAATTCACCCCTCCACTTT	CAWSDILLNSPLHF
-	TRBV14	-	TRBJ2-5	TGTGCCAGCAGCTCTCGGGCCGAGGGAGAGACCCAGTACTTC	CASSSRAEGETQYF
-	TRBV29-1	TRBD1	TRBJ1-2	TGCAGCGTCGAGGACAGGGGCGGTGGCTACACCTTC	CSVEDRGGGYTF
-	TRBV4-1	TRBD1	TRBJ2-1	TGCGCCAGCAGCCCCTCAATCGGACAGGGGCGTTTCTCCTACAATGAGCAGTTCTTC	CASSPSIGQGRFSYNEQFF
-	TRBV2	TRBD2	TRBJ2-1	TGTGCCAGCCCGTTAATTAGGCCCGGGACTAGCGGCTACAATGAGCAGTTCTTC	CASPLIRPGTSGYNEQFF
-	TRBV9	TRBD2	TRBJ2-1	TGTGCCAGCAGCGTATCGGGGGGGATCTACAATGAGCAGTTCTTC	CASSVSGGIYNEQFF
-	TRBV30	-	TRBJ2-4	TGTGCCTGGAGCCCAATAGGGGGTCCTAAAAACATTCAGTACTTC	CAWSPIGGPKNIQYF
-	TRBV7-9	-	TRBJ1-2	TGTGCCAGCAGCACGTCAGGTTTTAACTATGGCTACACCTTC	CASSTSGFNYGYTF
once	TRBV6-6	-	TRBJ1-3	TGTGCCAGCATTCAGGGTATAAGCTCTGGAAACACCATATATTTT	CASIQGISSGNTIYF
-	TRBV5-1	TRBD2	TRBJ2-1	TGCGCCACCTCTAGCGGGAGTCTGTACAATGAGCAGTTCTTC	CATSSGSLYNEQFF
-	TRBV2	TRBD1	TRBJ1-2	TGTGCCAGCAGTGACCGGACAGGGAGATCCTATGGCTACACCTTC	CASSDRTGRSYGYTF
-	TRBV6-5	TRBD2	TRBJ2-7	TGTGCCAGCAGTCCCGGGACTAGCGGGAACTACGAGCAGTACTTC	CASSPGTSGNYEQYF
few	TRBV18	TRBD1	TRBJ1-5	TGTGCCAGCTCACCACCTAACAGGGGTGGCAATCAGCCCCAGCATTTT	CASSPPNRGGNQPQHF
-	TRBV30	-	TRBJ2-5	TGTGCCTGGAGTTACAACCAAGAGACCCAGTACTTC	CAWSYNQETQYF
-	TRBV19	TRBD1	TRBJ2-2	TGTGCCAGTAGTGTCGGGACAGGGGCCTACACCGGGGAGCTGTTTTTT	CASSVGTGAYTGELFF
-	TRBV30	-	TRBJ1-1	TGTGCCTGGGGGGCCCTAGGGGCACGGAACACTGAAGCTTTCTTT	CAWGALGARNTEAFF
-	TRBV6-1	-	TRBJ1-2	TGTGCCAGCAGTGAAGGAGGTGGCTACACCTTC	CASSEGGGYTF
-	TRBV2	-	TRBJ1-4	TGTGCCGGCAGGACAGTTAATGAAAAACTGTTTTTT	CAGRTVNEKLFF
-	TRBV4-1	TRBD1	TRBJ2-1	TGCGCCAGCACCCCCGAGGGGACAGGTCGATACAATGAGCAGTTCTTC	CASTPEGTGRYNEQFF
-	TRBV6-6	-	TRBJ1-2	TGTGCCAGCCACGAGTATAGGGGTGATGGCTACACCTTC	CASHEYRGDGYTF
once	TRBV5-1	TRBD2	TRBJ2-1	TGCGCCAGCTCCCCAACGGGGGGGTCCTACAATGAGCAGTTCTTC	CASSPTGGSYNEQFF
-	TRBV13	-	TRBJ1-6	TGTGCCAGCAGTCTAGGAGGTGATTCACCCCTCCACTTT	CASSLGGDSPLHF
-	TRBV7-9	TRBD2	TRBJ2-1	TGTGCCAGCAGCTTCAGTGTAACTAGCGGGGGGGCGGGATACAATGAGCAGTTCTTC	CASSFSVTSGGAGYNEQFF
-	TRBV4-1	TRBD1	TRBJ1-5	TGCGCCAGCAGCCAAGTGGGACGGGACAGGGGACATCAGCCCCAGCATTTT	CASSQVGRDRGHQPQHF
-	TRBV19	-	TRBJ2-7	TGTGCCAGTAGTATCATGGACTTTAGAGACGAGCAGTACTTC	CASSIMDFRDEQYF
-	TRBV19	TRBD2	TRBJ2-5	TGTGCCAGTAGTACCCAGCGGGAGCAGGAGACCCAGTACTTC	CASSTQREQETQYF
-	TRBV5-5	-	TRBJ1-1	TGTGCCAGCAGCTTGGACATGGACACTGAAGCTTTCTTT	CASSLDMDTEAFF
-	TRBV11-3	TRBD1	TRBJ2-7	TGTGCCAGCAGCTCGGGACAGGGGGCCCACGAGCAGTACTTC	CASSSGQGAHEQYF
-	TRBV9	TRBD1	TRBJ2-2	TGTGCCAGCAGCACTCCCTTTGACAGGGCAGACACCGGGGAGCTGTTTTTT	CASSTPFDRADTGELFF
-	TRBV4-1	TRBD1	TRBJ1-2	TGCGCCAGCAGCCAACGATTGGGGACAGCAAACTATGGCTACACCTTC	CASSQRLGTANYGYTF
-	TRBV7-3	TRBD2	TRBJ2-1	TGTGCCAGCAGCTTAGAACTAGCGAGTAATGAGCAGTTCTTC	CASSLELASNEQFF
-	TRBV5-1	-	TRBJ2-2	TGCGCCAGCAGCGCGGAGGGTTCCGGGGAGCTGTTTTTT	CASSAEGSGELFF
-	TRBV11-1	-	TRBJ2-7	TGTGCCAGCAGCCAACCGCCGGGCTCCTACGAGCAGTACTTC	CASSQPPGSYEQYF
-	TRBV5-1	TRBD1	TRBJ2-6	TGCGCCAGCAGCTTGGAACCGACAGGGGTAGGGGCCAACGTCCTGACTTTC	CASSLEPTGVGANVLTF
-	TRBV2	TRBD2	TRBJ2-1	TGTGCCAGCAGTTCCCAGCGGGGGGGCAACAATGAGCAGTTCTTC	CASSSQRGGNNEQFF
-	TRBV9	-	TRBJ1-2	TGTGCCAGCAGCCCCCGCGAGGGGGATTTTTATGGCTACACCTTC	CASSPREGDFYGYTF
-	TRBV2	TRBD2	TRBJ2-7	TGTGCCAGCAGTGAAATTGGGACTAGCCTCGACGAGCAGTACTTC	CASSEIGTSLDEQYF
-	TRBV6-1	TRBD1	TRBJ2-7	TGTGCCAGCAGTGAAGGGGACAGATACGAGCAGTACTTC	CASSEGDRYEQYF
-	TRBV30	TRBD1	TRBJ2-2	TGTGCCTGGAGTGTATTAGGGACAGGGGTCGGGGAGCTGTTTTTT	CAWSVLGTGVGELFF
-	TRBV27	TRBD2	TRBJ2-3	TGTGCCAGCAGTTTAGGACTACTAGCGGGAGGCTCTGCAGATACGCAGTATTTT	CASSLGLLAGGSADTQYF
-	TRBV15	TRBD1	TRBJ1-1	TGTGCCACCAGCAGAGCCGGGACAGCTGCCGGCAGGGCTTTCTTT	CATSRAGTAAGRAFF
-	TRBV5-1	-	TRBJ2-1	TGCGCCAGCAGCTTGATAGGTCGGGAGACCGTCTACCACAATGAGCAGTTCTTC	CASSLIGRETVYHNEQFF